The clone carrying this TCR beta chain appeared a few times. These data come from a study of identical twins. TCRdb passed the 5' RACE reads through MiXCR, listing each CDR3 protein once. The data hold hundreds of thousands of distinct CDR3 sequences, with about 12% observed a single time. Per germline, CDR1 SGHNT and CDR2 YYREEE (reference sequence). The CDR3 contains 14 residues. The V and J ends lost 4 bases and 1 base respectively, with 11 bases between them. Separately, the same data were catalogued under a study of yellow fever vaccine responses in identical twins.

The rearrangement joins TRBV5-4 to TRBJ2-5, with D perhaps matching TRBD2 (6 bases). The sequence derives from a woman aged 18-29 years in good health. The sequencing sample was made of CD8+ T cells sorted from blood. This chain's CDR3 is CASSPWTIQETQYF. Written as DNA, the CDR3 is TGTGCCAGCAGCCCCTGGACTATCCAAGAGACCCAGTACTTC.